Reported below is one T cell receptor beta chain. Its cognate antigen is unknown. The data derive from a study of T cell clusters in autoimmune cytopenias. Overall study findings and caveats: Active autoimmune hepatitis patients had almost three-fold fewer exclusive TRB clusters than healthy donors.

There are 16 residues in the CDR3. CDR1 SGHTS and CDR2 YDEGEE come from the germline V gene. TRB amplification used approximately 270 ng of peripheral blood genomic DNA. Multiplex touch-down PCR amplified TRB using TRB-A and TRB-B pools in one tube. Reanalyzing the multiplex PCR reads, TCRdb keeps one entry per CDR3 protein, without DNA. The sample has some 13,000 distinct CDR3 sequences. The TCR was taken from a human donor with an autoimmune cytopenia or autoimmune hepatitis (not recorded which). What was sequenced was peripheral blood. The chain joins TRBV5-8 to TRBJ2-6. CDR3 region: CASSLFRTSGANVLTF.